The TCR beta chain described here comes from a study of circulating and synovial CD4+ cells in juvenile arthritis. Clones were read by immunoSEQ multiplex PCR, and TCRdb kept only the in-frame ones, dropping some. The sample includes fewer than 40,000 clones, 90% to 95% of them seen just once. The V end was cut by 0 bases, the J end by 6 bases, with 13 bases between. CDR1 LNHNV and CDR2 YYDKDF come from the germline V gene (reference sequence). This CDR3 comprises 15 residues. The sample taken for sequencing was CD4+ T cells from blood. The V gene is TRBV15, the J gene TRBJ2-3, with D tentatively TRBD1 (6 bases). This sequence was found in a human donor with juvenile idiopathic arthritis. As DNA, the CDR3 is TGTGCCACCAGCAGAGATTTGGGGGCTCTGGATACGCAGTATTTT. Amino acids: CATSRDLGALDTQYF.